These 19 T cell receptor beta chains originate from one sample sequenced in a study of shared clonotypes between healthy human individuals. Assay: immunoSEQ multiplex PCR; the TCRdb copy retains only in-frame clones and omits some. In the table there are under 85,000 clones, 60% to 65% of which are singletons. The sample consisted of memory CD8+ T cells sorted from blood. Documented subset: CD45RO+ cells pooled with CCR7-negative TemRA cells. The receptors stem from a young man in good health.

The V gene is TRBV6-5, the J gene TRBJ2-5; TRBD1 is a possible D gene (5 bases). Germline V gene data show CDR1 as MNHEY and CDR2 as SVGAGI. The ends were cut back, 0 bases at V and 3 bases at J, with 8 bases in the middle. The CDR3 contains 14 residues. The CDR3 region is CASSYSGAEETQYF. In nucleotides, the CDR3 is TGTGCCAGCAGTTACTCTGGGGCGGAAGAGACCCAGTACTTC.

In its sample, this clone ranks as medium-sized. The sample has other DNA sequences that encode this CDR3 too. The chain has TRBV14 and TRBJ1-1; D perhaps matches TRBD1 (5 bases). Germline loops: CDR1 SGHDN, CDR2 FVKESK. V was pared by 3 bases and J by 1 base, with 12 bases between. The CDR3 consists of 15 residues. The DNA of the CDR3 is TGTGCCAGCAGCCATCCACCGACAGCGAACACTGAAGCTTTCTTT. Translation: CASSHPPTANTEAFF.

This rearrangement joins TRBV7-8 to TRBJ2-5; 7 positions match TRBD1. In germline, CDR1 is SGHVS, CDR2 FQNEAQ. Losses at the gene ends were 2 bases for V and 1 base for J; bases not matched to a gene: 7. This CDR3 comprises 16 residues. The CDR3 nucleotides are TGTGCCAGCAGCTTAATGCAGGGGGTCCTCCAAGAGACCCAGTACTTC. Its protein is CASSLMQGVLQETQYF. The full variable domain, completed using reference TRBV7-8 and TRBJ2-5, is GAGVSQSPRYKVAKRGQDVALRCDPISGHVSLFWYQQALGQGPEFLTYFQNEAQLDKSGLPSDRFFAERPEGSVSTLKIQRTQQEDSAVYLCASSLMQGVLQETQYFGPGTRLLVL.

CDR3 DNA: TGTGCCAGCAGTCCTCAGACTAGCTGGGCAGATACGCAGTATTTT. This sequence encodes CASSPQTSWADTQYF. The V and J genes are TRBV6-1 and TRBJ2-3; TRBD2 aligns across 7 bases. This CDR3 comprises 15 residues. Trimming cost V 5 bases and J 4 bases; bases outside gene matches: 9. The germline V gene encodes CDR1 MNHNS and CDR2 SASEGT.

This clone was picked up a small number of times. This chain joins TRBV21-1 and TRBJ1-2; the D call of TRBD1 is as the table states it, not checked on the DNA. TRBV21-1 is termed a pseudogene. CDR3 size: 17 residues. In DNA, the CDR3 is TGTGCCAGCAGCAAATTTGGGGGGAGACAGGGTTGGAGTGGCTACACCTTC. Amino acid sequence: CASSKFGGRQGWSGYTF.

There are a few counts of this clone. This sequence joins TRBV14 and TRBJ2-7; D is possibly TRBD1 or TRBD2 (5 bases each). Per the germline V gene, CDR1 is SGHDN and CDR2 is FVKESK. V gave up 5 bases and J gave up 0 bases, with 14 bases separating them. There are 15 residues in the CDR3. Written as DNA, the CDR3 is TGTGCCAGCAGCACTACGAGGGGCCTCTCCTACGAGCAGTACTTC. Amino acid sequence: CASSTTRGLSYEQYF.

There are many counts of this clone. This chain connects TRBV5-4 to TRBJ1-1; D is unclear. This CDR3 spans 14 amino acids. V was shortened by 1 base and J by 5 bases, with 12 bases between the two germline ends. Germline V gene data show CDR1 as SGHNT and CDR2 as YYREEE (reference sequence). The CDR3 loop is CASSLTIGQTEAFF. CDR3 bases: TGTGCCAGCAGCTTGACTATCGGCCAAACTGAAGCTTTCTTT.

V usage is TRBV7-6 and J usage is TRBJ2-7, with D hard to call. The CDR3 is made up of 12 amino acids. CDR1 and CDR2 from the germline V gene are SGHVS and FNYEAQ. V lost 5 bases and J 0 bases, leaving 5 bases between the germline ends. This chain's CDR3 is CASSRTSYEQYF. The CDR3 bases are TGTGCCAGCAGCCGAACCTCCTACGAGCAGTACTTC.

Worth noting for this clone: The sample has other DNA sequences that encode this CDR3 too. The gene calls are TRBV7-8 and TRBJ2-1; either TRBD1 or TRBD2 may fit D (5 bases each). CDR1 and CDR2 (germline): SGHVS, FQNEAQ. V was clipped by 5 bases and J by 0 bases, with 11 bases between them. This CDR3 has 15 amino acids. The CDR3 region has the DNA TGTGCCAGCAGCCCGGGACCTAGCTCCTACAATGAGCAGTTCTTC. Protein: CASSPGPSSYNEQFF.

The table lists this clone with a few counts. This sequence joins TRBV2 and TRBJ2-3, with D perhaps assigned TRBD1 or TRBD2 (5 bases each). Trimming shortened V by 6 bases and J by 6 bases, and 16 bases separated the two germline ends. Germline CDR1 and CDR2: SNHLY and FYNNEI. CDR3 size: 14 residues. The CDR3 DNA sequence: TGTGCCAGCAGCTCGTACGGGGCTGCGGATACGCAGTATTTT. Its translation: CASSSYGAADTQYF.

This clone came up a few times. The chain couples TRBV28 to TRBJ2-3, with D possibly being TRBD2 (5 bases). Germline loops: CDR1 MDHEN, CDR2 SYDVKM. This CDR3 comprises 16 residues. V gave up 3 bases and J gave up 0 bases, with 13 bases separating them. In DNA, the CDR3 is TGTGCCAGCAGTTTGCGGCTAGCCGTTAGCACAGATACGCAGTATTTT. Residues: CASSLRLAVSTDTQYF.

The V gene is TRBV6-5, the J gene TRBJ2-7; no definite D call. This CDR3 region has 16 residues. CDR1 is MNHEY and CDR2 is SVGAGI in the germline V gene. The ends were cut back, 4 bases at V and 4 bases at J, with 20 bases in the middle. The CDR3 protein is CASSLGVGGEPYEQYF. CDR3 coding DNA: TGTGCCAGCAGTTTAGGAGTGGGCGGCGAACCTTACGAGCAGTACTTC.

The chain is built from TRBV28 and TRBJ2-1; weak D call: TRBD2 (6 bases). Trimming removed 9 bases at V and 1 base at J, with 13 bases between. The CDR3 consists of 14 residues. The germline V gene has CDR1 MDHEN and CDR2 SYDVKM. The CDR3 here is CASGVAGSYNEQFF. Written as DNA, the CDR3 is TGTGCCAGTGGAGTCGCGGGATCCTACAATGAGCAGTTCTTC.

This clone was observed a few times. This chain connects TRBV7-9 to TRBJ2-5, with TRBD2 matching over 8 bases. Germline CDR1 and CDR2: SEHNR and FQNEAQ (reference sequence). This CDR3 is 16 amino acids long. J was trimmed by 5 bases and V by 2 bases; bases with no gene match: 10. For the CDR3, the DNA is TGTGCCAGCAGCTTAACCGGGCCAACGGGAGGGGAGACCCAGTACTTC. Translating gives CASSLTGPTGGETQYF.

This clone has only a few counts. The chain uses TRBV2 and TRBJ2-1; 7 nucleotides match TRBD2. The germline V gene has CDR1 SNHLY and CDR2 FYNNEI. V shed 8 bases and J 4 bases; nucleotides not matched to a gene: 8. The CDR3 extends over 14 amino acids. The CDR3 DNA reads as TGTGCCAGCGACAACCTAGCGGAATACAATGAGCAGTTCTTC. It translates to CASDNLAEYNEQFF.

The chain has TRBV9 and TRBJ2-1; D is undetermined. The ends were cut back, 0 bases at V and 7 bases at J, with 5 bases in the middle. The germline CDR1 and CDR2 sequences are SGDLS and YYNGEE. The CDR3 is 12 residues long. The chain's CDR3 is CASSVGANEQFF. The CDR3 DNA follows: TGTGCCAGCAGCGTAGGAGCGAATGAGCAGTTCTTC.

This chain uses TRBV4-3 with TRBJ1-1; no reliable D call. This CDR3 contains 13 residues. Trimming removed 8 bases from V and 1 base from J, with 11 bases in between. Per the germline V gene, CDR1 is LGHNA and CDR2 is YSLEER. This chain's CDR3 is CASCPQGNTEAFF. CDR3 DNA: TGCGCCAGCTGCCCCCAAGGGAACACTGAAGCTTTCTTT.

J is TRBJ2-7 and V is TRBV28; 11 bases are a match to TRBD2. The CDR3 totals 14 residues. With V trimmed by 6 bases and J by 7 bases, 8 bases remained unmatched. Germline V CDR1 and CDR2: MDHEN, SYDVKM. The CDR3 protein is CASRISGRDGEQYF. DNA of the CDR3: TGTGCCAGCAGGATTAGCGGGAGGGATGGAGAGCAGTACTTC.

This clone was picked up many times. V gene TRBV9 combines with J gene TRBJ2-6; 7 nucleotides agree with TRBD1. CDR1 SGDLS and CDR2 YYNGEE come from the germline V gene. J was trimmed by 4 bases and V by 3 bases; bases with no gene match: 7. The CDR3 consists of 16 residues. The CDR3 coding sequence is TGTGCCAGCAGCGCCGACAGGGTCGCGGGGGCCAACGTCCTGACTTTC. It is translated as CASSADRVAGANVLTF.